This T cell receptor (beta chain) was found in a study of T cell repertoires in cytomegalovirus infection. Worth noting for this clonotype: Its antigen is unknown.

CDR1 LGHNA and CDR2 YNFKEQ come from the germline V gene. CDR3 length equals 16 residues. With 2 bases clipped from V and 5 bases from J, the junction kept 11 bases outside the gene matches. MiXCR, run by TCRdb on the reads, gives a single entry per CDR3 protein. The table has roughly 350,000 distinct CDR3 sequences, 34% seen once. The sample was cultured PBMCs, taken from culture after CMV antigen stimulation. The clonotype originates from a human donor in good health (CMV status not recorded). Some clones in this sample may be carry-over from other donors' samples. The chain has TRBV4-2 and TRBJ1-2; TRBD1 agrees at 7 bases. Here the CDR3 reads CASSQLTADREYGYTF. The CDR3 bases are TGTGCCAGCAGCCAACTAACTGCAGACAGGGAGTATGGCTACACCTTC.